This T cell receptor beta chain was sequenced for a study of T cells after yellow fever vaccination. This clonotype was seen a handful of times. A single record per CDR3 protein comes from TCRdb applying MiXCR to the 5' RACE reads. The profile shows a few hundred thousand distinct CDR3 sequences, roughly 4.3% of them singletons. Sequenced material: PBMCs, taken 5 days after the yellow fever booster vaccination. This receptor was taken from a young man who received the YFV17D yellow fever vaccine.

CDR3 nucleotides: TGTGCCAGCAGCAACGGTGCGGGGGCTGGCTACACCTTC. Amino acid sequence: CASSNGAGAGYTF. The rearrangement links TRBV6-5 to TRBJ1-2; possibly TRBD1 for D (6 bases). V was clipped by 6 bases and J by 7 bases, with 15 bases between them. The CDR3 has 13 residues. From germline, CDR1 is MNHEY and CDR2 SVGAGI.